The 8 T cell receptor beta chains given below trace back to one sample, sequenced in a study of beta chain features in type 1 diabetes. Every isolated RNA sample was fully reverse transcribed, so sequencing captured expressed TCRB transcripts. TCRdb's table, derived via immunoSEQ multiplex PCR, lists solely in-frame clones and lacks some. The table has some 640,000 clones, around 15% seen once. Their recognized antigens are unknown. Findings and limits, study-wide: Shorter TCRB CDR3s, moderately but significantly so, marked every one of the four CD4+ subsets in Type 1 diabetes patients.

The sequenced material came from naive CD4+ T cells from blood. Receptors were obtained from a man aged 18 to 29 with type 1 diabetes.

This clone was recorded a few times. This sample includes further DNA sequences coding for the same CDR3. This sequence joins TRBV4-1 and TRBJ2-7; the D is unclear. The V gene's germline CDR1 is MGHRA and CDR2 YSYEKL. The CDR3 is 12 amino acids. V lost 1 base and J lost 4, with 5 bases in between. This chain's CDR3 is CASSQVGYEQYF. CDR3 in DNA: TGCGCCAGCAGCCAAGTGGGATACGAGCAGTACTTC.

V is TRBV6-1 and J is TRBJ1-4; 7 bases match TRBD1. Losses at the gene ends were 4 bases for V and 5 bases for J; bases not matched to a gene: 7. Per the germline V gene, CDR1 is MNHNS and CDR2 is SASEGT. The CDR3 has 15 amino acids. The CDR3 loop is CASSVRQGPNEKLFF. The CDR3 DNA is TGTGCCAGCAGTGTGCGACAGGGACCAAATGAAAAACTGTTTTTT.

The chain recombines TRBV30 with TRBJ2-5; D may be TRBD2 (5 bases). CDR1 is GTSNPN and CDR2 is SVGIG in the germline V gene (reference sequence). Trimming cost V 0 bases and J 0 bases, with 11 bases left between them. The CDR3 is 15 residues long. The CDR3 loop reads CAWSVGAGYQETQYF. The CDR3 DNA is TGTGCCTGGAGTGTTGGTGCGGGCTACCAAGAGACCCAGTACTTC.

This clone was counted a few times. Other DNA sequences of this sample code for an identical CDR3. The gene calls are TRBV30 and TRBJ1-1; D ambiguous. The CDR3 is made up of 13 amino acids. Trimming cost V 1 base and J 1 base, with 7 bases left between them. Germline V gives CDR1 GTSNPN, CDR2 SVGIG (reference sequence). CDR3 coding DNA: TGTGCCTGGAGTGCAACATCGAACACTGAAGCTTTCTTT. Translation gives CAWSATSNTEAFF.

The chain uses TRBV30 and TRBJ2-5; D gene unclear. V was pared by 1 base and J by 4 bases, with 19 bases between. CDR1 is GTSNPN, CDR2 SVGIG, per germline (reference sequence). The CDR3 has 16 residues. The CDR3 nucleotides are TGTGCCTGGAGTGCCTATGAAAAGGAGAGAATAGAGACCCAGTACTTC. Its protein product is CAWSAYEKERIETQYF. Filled out from reference TRBV30 and TRBJ2-5, the complete variable domain reads SQTIHQWPATLVQPVGSPLSLECTVEGTSNPNLYWYRQAAGRGLQLLFYSVGIGQISSEVPQNLSASRPQDRQFILSSKKLLLSDSGFYLCAWSAYEKERIETQYFGPGTRLLVL.

The V and J genes are TRBV7-3 and TRBJ2-3; 7 bases line up with TRBD2. Trimming removed 3 bases from V and 5 bases from J; junction bases left unmatched: 5. Germline-derived CDR1 and CDR2 are SGHTA and FQGTGA. The CDR3 runs to 14 residues. The CDR3 protein is CASSFGTTQDTQYF. CDR3 coding DNA: TGTGCCAGCAGCTTCGGGACTACCCAAGATACGCAGTATTTT.

The chain employs TRBV7-8 and TRBJ1-1; TRBD1 is a possible D gene (5 bases). CDR3 length: 15 amino acids. Germline lookup yields CDR1 SGHVS and CDR2 FQNEAQ. The V gene lost 2 bases and the J gene lost 4 bases, with 14 bases spanning the gap. The CDR3 DNA sequence: TGTGCCAGCAGCTTAATGGGGCTTCGAAGCACTGAAGCTTTCTTT. Protein product: CASSLMGLRSTEAFF.

In its sample, this clone was seen a few times. Different DNA sequences within this sample yield the same CDR3. V and J are TRBV18 and TRBJ2-1; D unresolved. This CDR3 spans 12 amino acids. Germline V gene lookup returns CDR1 KGHSH and CDR2 LQKENI. V lost 3 bases and J lost 2, with 2 bases in between. The CDR3 DNA is TGTGCCAGCTCACCGCCCTACAATGAGCAGTTCTTC. Amino acid sequence: CASSPPYNEQFF.